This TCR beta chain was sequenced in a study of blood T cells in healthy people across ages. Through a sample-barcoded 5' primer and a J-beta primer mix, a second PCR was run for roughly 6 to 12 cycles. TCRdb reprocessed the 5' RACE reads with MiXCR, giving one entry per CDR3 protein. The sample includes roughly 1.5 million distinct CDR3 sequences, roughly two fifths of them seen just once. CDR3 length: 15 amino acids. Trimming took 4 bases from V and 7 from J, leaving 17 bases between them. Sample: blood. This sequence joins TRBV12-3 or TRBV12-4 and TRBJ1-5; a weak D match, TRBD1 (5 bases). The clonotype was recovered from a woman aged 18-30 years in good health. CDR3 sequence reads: CASSSAQGTSQPQHF. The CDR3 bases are TGTGCCAGCAGTTCAGCCCAGGGTACCTCACAGCCCCAGCATTTT.